This TCR beta chain was retrieved from a study of identical twins. TCRdb re-derived calls from the 5' RACE reads in MiXCR, one entry per CDR3 protein. Here the sample spans 1,800,000 or so distinct CDR3 sequences, less than 35% being singletons. The sample was cord blood. This TCR was sampled from a newborn girl in good health.

CDR3 sequence (DNA): TGCGCCAGCAGCCAAGTTAAGGCTACCACCGGGGAGCTGTTTTTT. Encoded protein: CASSQVKATTGELFF. This chain connects TRBV4-1 to TRBJ2-2, with unresolved D. With 1 base removed from V and 4 bases from J, the gap between germline ends came to 10 bases. The germline V gene encodes CDR1 MGHRA and CDR2 YSYEKL. The CDR3 has 15 residues.